This T cell receptor beta chain was identified during a study of CD8 T cells in Susac syndrome. General study results and limits: In total CD8+ repertoires, approximately 15 Susac-specific public clones were found, and CD8+ TEMRA repertoires had roughly 5. Clonal expansion of Susac CD8+ cells peaked in TEMRA cells, and it also peaked in active patients.

There are 15 residues in the CDR3. J lost 3 bases, V lost 3 bases, and 7 bases had no gene match. CDR1 and CDR2 from the germline V gene are SGHAT and FQNNGV. RNA amounts of roughly 0.45 to 1 ug underwent reverse transcription with random hexamers. TCRdb analysed the immunoSEQ multiplex PCR reads with MiXCR anew, one entry per CDR3 protein. Seen here are 80,000 to 90,000 distinct CDR3 sequences, more than 85% observed once, and the top ten hold about 0.45%. Negative isolation was applied to CD8+ and CD4+ T cells, and FACS enrichment was applied to TEMRA cells. Regarding this clonotype: Its specificity is unknown.

The sample consisted of CD8+ T cells from PBMCs. The sequence was collected from a human donor with Susac syndrome. The chain recombines TRBV11-2 with TRBJ2-7; TRBD1 agrees at 8 bases. The CDR3 is CASSFSQGDRYEQYF. The DNA of the CDR3 is TGTGCCAGCAGCTTTTCACAGGGGGACCGCTACGAGCAGTACTTC. The entire variable domain, with the rest obtained from reference TRBV11-2 and TRBJ2-7, is as follows: EAGVAQSPRYKIIEKRQSVAFWCNPISGHATLYWYQQILGQGPKLLIQFQNNGVVDDSQLPKDRFSAERLKGVDSTLKIQPAKLEDSAVYLCASSFSQGDRYEQYFGPGTRLTVT.